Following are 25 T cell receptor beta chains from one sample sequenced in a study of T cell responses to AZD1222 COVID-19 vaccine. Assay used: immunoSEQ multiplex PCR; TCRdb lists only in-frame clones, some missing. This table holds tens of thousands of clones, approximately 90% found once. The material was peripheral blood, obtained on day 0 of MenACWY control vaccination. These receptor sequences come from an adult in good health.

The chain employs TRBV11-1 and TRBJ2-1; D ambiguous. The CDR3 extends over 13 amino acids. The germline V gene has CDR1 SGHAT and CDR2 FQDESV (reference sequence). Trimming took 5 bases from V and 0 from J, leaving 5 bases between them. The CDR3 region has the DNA TGTGCCAGCAGCCCGGCCTCCTACAATGAGCAGTTCTTC. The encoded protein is CASSPASYNEQFF.

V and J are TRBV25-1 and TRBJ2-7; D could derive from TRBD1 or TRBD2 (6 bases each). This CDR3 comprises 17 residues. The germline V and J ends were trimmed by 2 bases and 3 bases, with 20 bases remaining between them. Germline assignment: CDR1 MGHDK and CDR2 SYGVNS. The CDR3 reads CASSEGGHRFPYYEQYF. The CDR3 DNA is TGTGCCAGCAGTGAAGGGGGGCACAGATTCCCCTACTACGAGCAGTACTTC.

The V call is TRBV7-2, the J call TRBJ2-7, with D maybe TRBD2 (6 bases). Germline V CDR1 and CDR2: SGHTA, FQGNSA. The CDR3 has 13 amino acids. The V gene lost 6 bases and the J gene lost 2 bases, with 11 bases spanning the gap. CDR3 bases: TGTGCCAGCAGGCGGGACGGTACCTACGAGCAGTACTTC. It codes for CASRRDGTYEQYF.

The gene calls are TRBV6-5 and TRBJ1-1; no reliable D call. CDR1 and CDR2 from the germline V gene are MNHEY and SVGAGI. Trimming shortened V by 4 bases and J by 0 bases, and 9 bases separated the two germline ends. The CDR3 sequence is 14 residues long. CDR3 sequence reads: CASSFGLMNTEAFF. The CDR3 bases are TGTGCCAGCAGTTTCGGTCTCATGAACACTGAAGCTTTCTTT.

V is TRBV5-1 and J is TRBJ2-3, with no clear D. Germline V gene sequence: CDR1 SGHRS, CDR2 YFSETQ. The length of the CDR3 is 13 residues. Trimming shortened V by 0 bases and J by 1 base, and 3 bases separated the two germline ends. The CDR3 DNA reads TGCGCCAGCAGCTTGGCCGGCACAGATACGCAGTATTTT. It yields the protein CASSLAGTDTQYF.

The chain's CDR3 is CASSAPGMANEKLFF. The CDR3 coding sequence is TGTGCCAGCAGTGCCCCAGGGATGGCTAATGAAAAACTGTTTTTT. The rearrangement links TRBV25-1 to TRBJ1-4, with D perhaps matching TRBD1 (5 bases). V lost 4 bases to trimming and J lost 3 bases, with 12 bases between them. The CDR3 runs 15 residues. The germline CDR1 and CDR2 sequences are MGHDK and SYGVNS.

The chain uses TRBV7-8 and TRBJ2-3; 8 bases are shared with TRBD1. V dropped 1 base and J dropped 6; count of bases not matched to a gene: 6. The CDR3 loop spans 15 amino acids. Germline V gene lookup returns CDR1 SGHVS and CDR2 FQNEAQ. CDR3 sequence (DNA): TGTGCCAGCAGCTTAGGCAGGGGGCGCGTTGATACGCAGTATTTT. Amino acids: CASSLGRGRVDTQYF.

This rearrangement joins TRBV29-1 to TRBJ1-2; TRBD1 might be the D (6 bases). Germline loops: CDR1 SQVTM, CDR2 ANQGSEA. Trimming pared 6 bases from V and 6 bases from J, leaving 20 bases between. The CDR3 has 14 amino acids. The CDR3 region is CSVRLGGGLDGYTF. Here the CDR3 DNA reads TGCAGCGTCCGCCTGGGAGGGGGATTAGATGGCTACACCTTC.

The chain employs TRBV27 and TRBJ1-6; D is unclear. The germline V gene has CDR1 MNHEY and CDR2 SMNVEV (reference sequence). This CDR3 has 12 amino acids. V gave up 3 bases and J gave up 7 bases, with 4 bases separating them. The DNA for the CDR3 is TGTGCCAGCAGTTTTTTCAATTCACCCCTCCACTTT. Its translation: CASSFFNSPLHF.

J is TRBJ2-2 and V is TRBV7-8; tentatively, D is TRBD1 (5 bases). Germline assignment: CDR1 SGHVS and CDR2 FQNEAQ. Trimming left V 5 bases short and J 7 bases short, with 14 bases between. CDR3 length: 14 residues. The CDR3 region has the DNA TGTGCCAGCAGCCCTTCCAGGGCGAGCGGGGAGCTGTTTTTT. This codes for CASSPSRASGELFF. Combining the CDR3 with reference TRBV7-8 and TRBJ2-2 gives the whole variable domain GAGVSQSPRYKVAKRGQDVALRCDPISGHVSLFWYQQALGQGPEFLTYFQNEAQLDKSGLPSDRFFAERPEGSVSTLKIQRTQQEDSAVYLCASSPSRASGELFFGEGSRLTVL.

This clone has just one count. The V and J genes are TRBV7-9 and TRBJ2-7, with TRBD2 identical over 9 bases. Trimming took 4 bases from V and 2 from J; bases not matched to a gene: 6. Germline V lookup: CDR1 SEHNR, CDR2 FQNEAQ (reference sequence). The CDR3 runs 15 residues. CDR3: CASSSLAGVTYEQYF. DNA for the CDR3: TGTGCCAGCAGCTCTTTAGCGGGAGTAACCTACGAGCAGTACTTC. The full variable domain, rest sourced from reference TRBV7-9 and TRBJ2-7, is DTGVSQNPRHKITKRGQNVTFRCDPISEHNRLYWYRQTLGQGPEFLTYFQNEAQLEKSRLLSDRFSAERPKGSFSTLEIQRTEQGDSAMYLCASSSLAGVTYEQYFGPGTRLTVT.

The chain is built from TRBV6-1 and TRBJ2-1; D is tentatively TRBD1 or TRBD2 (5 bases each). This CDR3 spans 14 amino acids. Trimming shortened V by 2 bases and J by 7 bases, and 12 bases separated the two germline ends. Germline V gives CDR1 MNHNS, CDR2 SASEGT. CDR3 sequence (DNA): TGTGCCAGCAGTGAATTTGGGACCCCTAATGAGCAGTTCTTC. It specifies CASSEFGTPNEQFF.

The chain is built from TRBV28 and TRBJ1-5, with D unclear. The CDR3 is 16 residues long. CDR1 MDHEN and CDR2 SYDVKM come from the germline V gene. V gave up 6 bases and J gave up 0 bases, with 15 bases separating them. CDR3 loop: CASSTKRAGSNQPQHF. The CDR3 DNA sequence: TGTGCCAGCAGCACCAAAAGGGCTGGTAGCAATCAGCCCCAGCATTTT. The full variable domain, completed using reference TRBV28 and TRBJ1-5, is DVKVTQSSRYLVKRTGEKVFLECVQDMDHENMFWYRQDPGLGLRLIYFSYDVKMKEKGDIPEGYSVSREKKERFSLILESASTNQTSMYLCASSTKRAGSNQPQHFGDGTRLSIL.

The CDR3 region is CAWSVTGTGQPQHF. The CDR3 nucleotides read TGTGCCTGGAGTGTAACGGGTACCGGTCAGCCCCAGCATTTT. The chain employs TRBV30 and TRBJ1-5; D not certain. The V gene's germline CDR1 is GTSNPN and CDR2 SVGIG (reference sequence). Trimming removed 0 bases from V and 6 bases from J, with 12 bases in between. The CDR3 spans 14 residues.

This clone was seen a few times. CDR3 sequence: CASSLSVGELFF. CDR3 DNA: TGTGCCAGCAGTTTGTCGGTTGGGGAGCTGTTTTTT. The rearrangement links TRBV27 to TRBJ2-2, with unresolved D. The CDR3 length is 12 residues. The V end lost 3 bases, the J end lost 8 bases, and 7 bases lay between the germline ends. Germline loops: CDR1 MNHEY, CDR2 SMNVEV (reference sequence).

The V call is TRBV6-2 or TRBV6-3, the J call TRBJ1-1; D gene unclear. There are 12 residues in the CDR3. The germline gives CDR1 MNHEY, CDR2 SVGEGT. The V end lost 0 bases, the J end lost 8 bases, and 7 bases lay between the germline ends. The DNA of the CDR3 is TGTGCCAGCAGTTACTCGGTGCGAGAAGCTTTCTTT. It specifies CASSYSVREAFF.

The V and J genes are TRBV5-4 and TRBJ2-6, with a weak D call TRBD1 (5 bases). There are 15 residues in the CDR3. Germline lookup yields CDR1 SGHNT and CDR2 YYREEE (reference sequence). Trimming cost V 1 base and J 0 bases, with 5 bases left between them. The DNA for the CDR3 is TGTGCCAGCAGCTTGCAGGGCTCTGGGGCCAACGTCCTGACTTTC. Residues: CASSLQGSGANVLTF. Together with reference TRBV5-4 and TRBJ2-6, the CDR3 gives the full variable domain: ETGVTQSPTHLIKTRGQQVTLRCSSQSGHNTVSWYQQALGQGPQFIFQYYREEENGRGNFPPRFSGLQFPNYSSELNVNALELDDSALYLCASSLQGSGANVLTFGAGSRLTVL.

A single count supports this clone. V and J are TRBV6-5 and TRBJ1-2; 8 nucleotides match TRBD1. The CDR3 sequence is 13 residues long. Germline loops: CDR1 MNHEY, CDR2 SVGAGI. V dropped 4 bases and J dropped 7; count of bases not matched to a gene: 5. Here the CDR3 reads CASSSGQGSGYTF. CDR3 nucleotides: TGTGCCAGCAGTTCAGGACAGGGCAGTGGCTACACCTTC.

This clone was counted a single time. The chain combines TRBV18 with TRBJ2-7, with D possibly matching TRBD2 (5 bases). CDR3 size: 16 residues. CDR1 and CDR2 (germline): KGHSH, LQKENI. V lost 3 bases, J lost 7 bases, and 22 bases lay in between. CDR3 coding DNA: TGTGCCAGCTCACCTGCAGTAGTTCGGGGATCGGGGGAGCAGTACTTC. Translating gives CASSPAVVRGSGEQYF.

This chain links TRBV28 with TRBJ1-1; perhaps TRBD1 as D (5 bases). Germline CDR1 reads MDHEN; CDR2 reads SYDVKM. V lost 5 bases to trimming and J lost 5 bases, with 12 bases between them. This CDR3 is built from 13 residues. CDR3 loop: CASSIGARTEAFF. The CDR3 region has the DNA TGTGCCAGCAGTATCGGGGCCAGAACTGAAGCTTTCTTT.

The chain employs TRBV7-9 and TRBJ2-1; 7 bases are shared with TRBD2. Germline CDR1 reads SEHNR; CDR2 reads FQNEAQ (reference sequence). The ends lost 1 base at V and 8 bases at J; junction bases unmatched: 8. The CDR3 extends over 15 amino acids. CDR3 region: CASSLGGTGGDEQFF. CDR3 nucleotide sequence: TGTGCCAGCAGCTTAGGAGGCACGGGAGGTGATGAGCAGTTCTTC.

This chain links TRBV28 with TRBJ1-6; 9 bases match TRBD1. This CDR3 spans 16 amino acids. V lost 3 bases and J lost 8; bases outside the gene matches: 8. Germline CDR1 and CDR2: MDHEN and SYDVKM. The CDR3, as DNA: TGTGCCAGCAGTTTTTCCCGCGGACAGGGGTATTCACCCCTCCACTTT. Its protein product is CASSFSRGQGYSPLHF.

CDR3 in amino acids: CASGRTGSDTQYF. The CDR3 bases are TGTGCCAGCGGACGGACAGGGTCAGATACGCAGTATTTT. This chain links TRBV28 with TRBJ2-3, with 8 bases identical to TRBD1. Germline V gene sequence: CDR1 MDHEN, CDR2 SYDVKM. There are 13 residues in the CDR3. J gave up 4 bases and V 8 bases, and 5 bases lay outside the gene matches.

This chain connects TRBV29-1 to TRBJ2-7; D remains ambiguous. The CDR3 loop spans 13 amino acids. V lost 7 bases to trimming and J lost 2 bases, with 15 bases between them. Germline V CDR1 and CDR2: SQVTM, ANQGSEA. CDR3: CSALMGPTYEQYF. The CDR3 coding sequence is TGCAGCGCCCTGATGGGCCCCACCTACGAGCAGTACTTC.

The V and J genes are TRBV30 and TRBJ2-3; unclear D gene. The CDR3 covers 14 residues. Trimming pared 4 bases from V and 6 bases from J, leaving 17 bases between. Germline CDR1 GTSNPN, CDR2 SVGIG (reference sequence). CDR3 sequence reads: CAWNPETVGDTQYF. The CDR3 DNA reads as TGTGCCTGGAATCCCGAGACTGTTGGGGATACGCAGTATTTT.